Following are 3 T cell receptor beta chains from one sample sequenced in a study of blood T cell repertoires in COVID-19. Measured with immunoSEQ multiplex PCR; TCRdb has only the in-frame clones, and not every one. The sample lists under 150,000 clones; approximately 88% were seen once. Input material: peripheral blood. These TCRs come from a human donor in a cohort sampled during active COVID-19.

The genes are TRBV5-1 and TRBJ2-1; D perhaps matches TRBD1 (5 bases). V was trimmed by 0 bases and J by 7 bases, leaving 8 bases between them. CDR3 size: 13 residues. The germline V gene has CDR1 SGHRS and CDR2 YFSETQ. The chain's CDR3 is CASSLGGVNEQFF. The CDR3 nucleotides read TGCGCCAGCAGCTTGGGGGGCGTTAATGAGCAGTTCTTC.

This rearrangement joins TRBV9 to TRBJ2-3, with TRBD1 as a possible D gene (5 bases). The V gene lost 0 bases and the J gene lost 0 bases, with 5 bases spanning the gap. Germline CDR1 SGDLS, CDR2 YYNGEE. The CDR3 is 14 residues long. The CDR3 DNA sequence: TGTGCCAGCAGCGTAGCAGGGAGCACAGATACGCAGTATTTT. Its protein is CASSVAGSTDTQYF.

The V call is TRBV6-5, the J call TRBJ1-1; D is uncertain. The germline V and J ends were trimmed by 6 bases and 3 bases, with 14 bases remaining between them. Germline-derived CDR1 and CDR2 are MNHEY and SVGAGI. The CDR3 length is 14 residues. The CDR3 DNA reads TGTGCCAGCAGCCGAGGGATCGGCGACACTGAAGCTTTCTTT. This sequence encodes CASSRGIGDTEAFF.